Described below is a single T cell receptor (beta chain) sequence and its context. V shed 1 base and J shed 8 bases, with 17 bases lying between them. The CDR3 runs to 15 residues. Germline CDR1 is SGHTA and CDR2 is FQGNSA. This record belongs to a study of cytomegalovirus exposure and HLA in healthy donors. Study-level information: In a previous analysis, 110 million or so unique TCR beta sequences were found from 170 million or so T cells.

The PCR employed 60 Vbeta primers together with 13 Jbeta primers. Using immunoSEQ multiplex PCR, the repertoire was profiled, and TCRdb retains in-frame clones only, with some absent. The sample includes about 190,000 clones, almost 80% seen only once; the top ten take 1.6%. J is TRBJ1-2 and V is TRBV7-2; the D gene is possibly TRBD1 (6 bases). This receptor was obtained from a young woman in good health and CMV-seronegative. Input material: PBMCs. The CDR3 coding sequence is TGTGCCAGCAGCTTAGGGGCAGCGGGGGCTTGGGGCTACACCTTC. Encoded protein: CASSLGAAGAWGYTF.